This is a list of T cell receptor beta chains from one sample in a study of blood T cell repertoires in COVID-19. Assay: immunoSEQ multiplex PCR; the TCRdb copy retains only in-frame clones and omits some. The profile shows fewer than 450,000 clones, approximately 86% of them singletons. Sequenced sample: PBMCs or T cells enriched from blood (not recorded which). Receptors originate from a woman in her 40s with acute COVID-19. The CDR3 runs from the conserved cysteine through the conserved F or W. D genes are given only for firm matches. Rows give clone size only sometimes, using once, few, many, or a class for an expanded clone.

>TRBJ1-1|.|TRBV2|.
TGTGCCAGCATGCGGACAGCCATTAACACTGAAGCTTTCTTT
CASMRTAINTEAFF
>TRBJ2-3|.|TRBV4-1|.
TGCGCCAGCAAAACTTGGGAGGTTTCGGATACGCAGTATTTT
CASKTWEVSDTQYF
>TRBJ2-3|.|TRBV7-9|TRBD1
TGTGCCAGCAGTCCCGACAGGGCGCTGGATCGGACAGATACGCAGTATTTT
CASSPDRALDRTDTQYF
>TRBJ1-2|.|TRBV18|.
TGTGCCAGCTCACCCGACATGGAAGGCTACACCTTC
CASSPDMEGYTF
>TRBJ2-7|.|TRBV4-2|TRBD2
TGTGCCAGCAGCCCGGGGACTAGCGGGGGGGCCTACGAGCAGTACTTC
CASSPGTSGGAYEQYF
>TRBJ2-6|once|TRBV5-1|TRBD2
TGCGCCAGCAGCTATAGCGGGGTAACCTCTGGGGCCAACGTCCTGACTTTC
CASSYSGVTSGANVLTF
>TRBJ1-2|once|TRBV2|.
TGTGCCAGCAGTGATGAGAGGGTTCAATCTAACTATGGCTACACCTTC
CASSDERVQSNYGYTF
>TRBJ1-2|.|TRBV19|TRBD1
TGTGCCAGTAGTACCGGACAGGGTTTTAACTATGGCTACACCTTC
CASSTGQGFNYGYTF
>TRBJ2-1|once|TRBV5-8|TRBD2
TGTGCCAGCAGCCCTCTGACTAGCGGGGGACTCATCTTC
CASSPLTSGGLIF
>TRBJ1-2|.|TRBV6-5|TRBD1
TGTGCCAGCAGTTACGGCAGGGGGAACTATGGCTACACCTTC
CASSYGRGNYGYTF
>TRBJ2-3|.|TRBV5-6|.
TGTGCCAGCAGCCTTAGCACAGATACGCAGTATTTT
CASSLSTDTQYF
>TRBJ2-5|.|TRBV24-1|.
TGTGCCACCAGTGATCCCTGGGGCGACCAAGAGACCCAGTACTTC
CATSDPWGDQETQYF
>TRBJ1-5|.|TRBV6-5|.
TGTGCCAGCAGTTCGTCGACAGGTCAGCCCCAGCATTTT
CASSSSTGQPQHF
>TRBJ1-6|.|TRBV6-5|TRBD1
TGTGCCAGCAGAGACAGGGGAGCATCACCCCTCCACTTT
CASRDRGASPLHF
>TRBJ2-1|once|TRBV2|.
TGTGCCAGCAGCCGACTTGTGGGTGGTGCATACAATGAGCAGTTCTTC
CASSRLVGGAYNEQFF
>TRBJ1-1|.|TRBV19|TRBD1
TGTGCCAGTAGTATAACGGACAGGCTAGCTTTCTTT
CASSITDRLAFF
>TRBJ2-3|.|TRBV7-2|TRBD2
TGTGCCAGCAGCCCGGGGGGGCGGGACCGGGGAGATACGCAGTATTTT
CASSPGGRDRGDTQYF
>TRBJ1-2|.|TRBV30|.
TGTGCCTGGACCCCGGGGGAAGCCTATGGCTACACCTTC
CAWTPGEAYGYTF
>TRBJ2-1|once|TRBV5-1|.
TGCGCCAGCAGCTTGGCCGGGGATGAGCAGTTCTTC
CASSLAGDEQFF
>TRBJ2-3|once|TRBV24-1|TRBD1
TGTGCCACCGCAGACAGGGGGTATGCAGATACGCAGTATTTT
CATADRGYADTQYF
>TRBJ1-2|.|TRBV7-9|TRBD1
TGTGCCAGCAGCTTAGATTACAGGGGAGGAGGTAACTATGGCTACACCTTC
CASSLDYRGGGNYGYTF
>TRBJ1-6|.|TRBV23-1|.
TGCGCCAGCAGCCTTAGAAGATGTTCACCCCTCCACTTT
CASSLRRCSPLHF